This T cell receptor beta chain was captured by sequencing in a study of cytotoxic CD8 clonotypes in ibrutinib-treated CLL. Trimming stripped 5 bases from V and 0 bases from J, with 19 bases between. The CDR3 is 17 residues long. Looked up from germline, CDR1 is LNHDA and CDR2 is SQIVND (reference sequence). Here immunoSEQ multiplex PCR was the method, and the copy in TCRdb shows in-frame clones only, minus some. The sample holds fewer than 30,000 clones; about 72% are singletons and the top ten take around 28%. With regard to this clone: A read error is likely, as this CDR3 ends without the conserved phenylalanine or tryptophan.

This chain connects TRBV19 to TRBJ1-2, with D perhaps TRBD1 (5 bases). The sample consisted of PBMCs, taken after 24 months of ibrutinib treatment. The sequence derives from a human donor with chronic lymphocytic leukemia. In nucleotides, the CDR3 is TGTGCCAGTAGTCCCCGGGGCAGGGATACCACTAACTATGGCTACACCCTC. Its protein product is CASSPRGRDTTNYGYTL.